A selection of T cell receptor beta chains follows, all from one sample in a study of blood T cell repertoires in COVID-19. Libraries were prepared by immunoSEQ multiplex PCR; TCRdb keeps only in-frame clonotypes and omits some of them. The sample gives a few hundred thousand clones, nearly 90% of which show up once; 2.9% is in the top ten. The sample was PBMCs or T cells enriched from blood (not recorded which). Source of these receptors: a woman in her fifties or sixties who had been exposed to COVID-19. CDR3s include the opening cysteine and the closing phenylalanine or tryptophan. A D gene is named only where the DNA matches it firmly. Part of the rows lack a size; the others show once, few, many or a class for expanded clones.

TRBV30	NA	NA	TRBJ1-6	CACGRSYNSPLHF
TRBV19	once	TRBD1	TRBJ1-2	CASSIAGQNYGYTF
TRBV14	NA	NA	TRBJ1-2	CASSQEVSSSGYTF
TRBV19	NA	TRBD2	TRBJ2-2	CASSISSGGAGELFF
TRBV11-2	few	NA	TRBJ1-2	CASSARGDNGYTF
TRBV12-3/TRBV12-4	NA	TRBD1	TRBJ1-6	CASRDSTNSPLHF
TRBV5-4	NA	NA	TRBJ2-3	CASSPPRPTDTQYF
TRBV4-2	NA	NA	TRBJ2-7	CASSQDPVLPYEQYF
TRBV5-4	NA	TRBD1	TRBJ2-7	CASSLAGTASYEQYF
TRBV19	NA	NA	TRBJ1-3	CASRHSGNTIYF
TRBV4-1	NA	NA	TRBJ1-4	CASSQDGGAEKLFF
TRBV4-1	NA	NA	TRBJ2-7	CASSQDRVGGLSYEQYF
TRBV5-4	NA	NA	TRBJ1-4	CASSLGGVMDEKLFF
TRBV3-1/TRBV3-2	NA	NA	TRBJ1-1	CASSQQVNTEAFF
TRBV6-4	NA	NA	TRBJ1-6	CASSESQGNSPLHF
TRBV7-6	NA	TRBD2	TRBJ2-2	CASSLEASGGADTGELFF
TRBV19	NA	NA	TRBJ2-2	CATRGQGYTNTGELFF
TRBV5-1	NA	NA	TRBJ2-6	CASSLLGQTSGANVLTF
TRBV6-4	NA	NA	TRBJ1-1	CASSDFSGNTEAFF
TRBV7-8	NA	NA	TRBJ2-3	CASGLTGDTQYF
TRBV5-5	NA	TRBD1	TRBJ2-6	CASSLEGQLISGANVLTF
TRBV7-6	NA	NA	TRBJ2-7	CASSLETGSGYEQYF
TRBV7-9	NA	TRBD2	TRBJ2-1	CASSDTSGRSYNEQFF
TRBV5-4	NA	TRBD1	TRBJ2-1	CASSFAGGDYNEQFF
TRBV3-1/TRBV3-2	NA	NA	TRBJ2-7	CASSVYYEQYF
TRBV5-5	NA	TRBD2	TRBJ2-2	CASSLAGGLNTGELFF
TRBV30	NA	NA	TRBJ2-7	CAWSVSPNEQYF
TRBV18	NA	NA	TRBJ2-1	CASSPLNGGNNEQFF
TRBV6-1	NA	NA	TRBJ1-5	CASSDTGYQPQHF
TRBV5-1	once	TRBD2	TRBJ2-5	CASSSRPGSGGSTETQYF
TRBV5-4	NA	TRBD2	TRBJ2-3	CASTRAGGGFTDTQYF